The present T cell receptor (beta chain) was sequenced within a study of regulatory and conventional T cells in RAG deficiency. CDR3 length equals 15 residues. Germline V gene sequence: CDR1 SGHRS, CDR2 YFSETQ. V was clipped by 4 bases and J by 3 bases; unmatched bases: 8. Genomic DNA came from blood conventional CD4+ T cells gated CD25-low CD127-high. The table came from immunoSEQ multiplex PCR; TCRdb's copy has only in-frame clones and leaves some out. The sample has 30,000 to 35,000 clones, 76% seen once. These data were likewise used in another study, on regulatory T cells. This second report adds: The PCR used 52 TRBV and 13 TRBJ primers.

The chain uses TRBV5-1 and TRBJ1-1, with 8 nucleotides matching TRBD1. Sequences were obtained from CD4+ effector T cells sorted from blood. The TCR comes from a human donor in good health. CDR3 nucleotide sequence: TGCGCCAGCAGCCCTCGGACAGGGTACGACACTGAAGCTTTCTTT. Its protein product is CASSPRTGYDTEAFF.